This T cell receptor (beta chain) stems from a study of blood T cell repertoires in COVID-19. This CDR3 region has 13 residues. V was clipped by 6 bases and J by 1 base; unmatched bases: 6. Germline CDR1 SQVTM, CDR2 ANQGSEA. Some clones are missing from TCRdb's copy, which holds only in-frame ones; the method was immunoSEQ multiplex PCR. The sample holds about 150,000 clones, around 81% seen once. This TCR came from a man between 70 and 80 years old with active or convalescent COVID-19. Material: peripheral blood. The chain links TRBV29-1 to TRBJ2-7, with 7 bases fitting TRBD2. CDR3 in DNA: TGCAGCGTGCGGCGGGGAGGGTCCTACGAGCAGTACTTC. This translates into CSVRRGGSYEQYF.